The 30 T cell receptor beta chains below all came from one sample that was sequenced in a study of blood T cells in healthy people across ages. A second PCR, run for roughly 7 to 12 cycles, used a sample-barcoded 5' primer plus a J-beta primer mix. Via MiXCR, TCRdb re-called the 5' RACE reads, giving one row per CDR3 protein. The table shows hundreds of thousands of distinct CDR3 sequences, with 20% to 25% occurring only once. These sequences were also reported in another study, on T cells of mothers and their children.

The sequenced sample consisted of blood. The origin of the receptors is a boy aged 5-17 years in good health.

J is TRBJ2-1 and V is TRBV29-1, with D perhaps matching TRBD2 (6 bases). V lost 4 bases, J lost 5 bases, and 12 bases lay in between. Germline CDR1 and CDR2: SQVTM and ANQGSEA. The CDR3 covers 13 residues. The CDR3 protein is CSVADGGHNEQFF. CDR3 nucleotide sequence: TGCAGCGTTGCGGACGGGGGTCACAATGAGCAGTTCTTC.

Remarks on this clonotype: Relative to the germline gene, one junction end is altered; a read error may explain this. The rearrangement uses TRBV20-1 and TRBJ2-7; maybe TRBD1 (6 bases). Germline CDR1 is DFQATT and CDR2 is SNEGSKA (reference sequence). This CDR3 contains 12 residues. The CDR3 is CSVRGGSYEQYF. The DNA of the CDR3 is TGCAGTGTTAGAGGGGGATCCTACGAGCAGTACTTC.

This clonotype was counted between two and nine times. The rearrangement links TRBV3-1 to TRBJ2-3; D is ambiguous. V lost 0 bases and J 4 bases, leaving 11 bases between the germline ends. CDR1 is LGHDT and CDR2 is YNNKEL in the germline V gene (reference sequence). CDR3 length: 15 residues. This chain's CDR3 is CASSQEGSDPDTQYF. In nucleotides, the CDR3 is TGTGCCAGCAGCCAAGAGGGCAGTGACCCAGATACGCAGTATTTT.

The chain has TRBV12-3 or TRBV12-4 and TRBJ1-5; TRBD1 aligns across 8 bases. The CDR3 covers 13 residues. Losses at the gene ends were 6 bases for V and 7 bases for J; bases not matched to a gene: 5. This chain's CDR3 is CASSGQGSQPQHF. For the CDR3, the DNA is TGTGCCAGCAGCGGACAGGGCAGCCAGCCCCAGCATTTT.

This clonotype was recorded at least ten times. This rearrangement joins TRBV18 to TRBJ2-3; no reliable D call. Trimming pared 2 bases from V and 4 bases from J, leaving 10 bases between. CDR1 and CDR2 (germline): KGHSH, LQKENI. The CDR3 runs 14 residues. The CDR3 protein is CASSPGPGPDTQYF. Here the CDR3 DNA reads TGTGCCAGCTCACCAGGCCCCGGACCAGATACGCAGTATTTT. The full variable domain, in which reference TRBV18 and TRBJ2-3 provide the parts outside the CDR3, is NAGVMQNPRHLVRRRGQEARLRCSPMKGHSHVYWYRQLPEEGLKFMVYLQKENIIDESGMPKERFSAEFPKEGPSILRIQQVVRGDSAAYFCASSPGPGPDTQYFGPGTRLTVL.

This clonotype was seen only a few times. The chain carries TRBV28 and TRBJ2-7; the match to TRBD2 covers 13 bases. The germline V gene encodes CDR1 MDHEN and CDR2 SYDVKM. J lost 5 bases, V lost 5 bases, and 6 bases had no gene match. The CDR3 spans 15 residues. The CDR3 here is CASSLLAGGRNEQYF. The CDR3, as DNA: TGTGCCAGCAGTCTACTAGCGGGAGGGAGGAACGAGCAGTACTTC.

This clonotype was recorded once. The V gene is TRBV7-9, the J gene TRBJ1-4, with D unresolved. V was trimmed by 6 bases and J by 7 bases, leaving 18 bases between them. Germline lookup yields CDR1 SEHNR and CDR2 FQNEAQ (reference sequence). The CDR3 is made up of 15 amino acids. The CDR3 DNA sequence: TGTGCCAGCAGGGCGGACGCCGCTGGTCGTGAAAAACTGTTTTTT. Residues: CASRADAAGREKLFF.

In nucleotides, the CDR3 is TGCAGCGTCGCAATCCAGGGGCCGGAGACCCAGTACTTC. Amino acid sequence: CSVAIQGPETQYF. V gene TRBV29-1 combines with J gene TRBJ2-5, with D possibly TRBD1 on 6 matching bases. Per the germline V gene, CDR1 is SQVTM and CDR2 is ANQGSEA. The CDR3 spans 13 residues. Trimming left V 6 bases short and J 5 bases short, with 16 bases between.

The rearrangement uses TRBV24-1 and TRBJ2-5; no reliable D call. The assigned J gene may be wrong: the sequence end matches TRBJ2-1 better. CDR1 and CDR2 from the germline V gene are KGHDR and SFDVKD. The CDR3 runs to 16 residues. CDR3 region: CATSDPRVSGYNEQFF. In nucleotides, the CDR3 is TGTGCCACCAGTGATCCCCGGGTTTCTGGGTACAATGAGCAGTTCTTC.

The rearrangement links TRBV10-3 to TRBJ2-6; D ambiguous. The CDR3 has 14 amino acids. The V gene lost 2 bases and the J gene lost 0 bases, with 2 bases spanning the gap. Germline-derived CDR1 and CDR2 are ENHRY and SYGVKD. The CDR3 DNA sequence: TGTGCCATCAGTGAGACCTCTGGGGCCAACGTCCTGACTTTC. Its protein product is CAISETSGANVLTF.

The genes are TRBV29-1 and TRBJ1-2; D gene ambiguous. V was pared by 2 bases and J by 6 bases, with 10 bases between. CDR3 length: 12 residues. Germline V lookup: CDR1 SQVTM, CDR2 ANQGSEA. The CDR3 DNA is TGCAGCGTTGAAAGCCCCCCTGATGGCTACACCTTC. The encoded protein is CSVESPPDGYTF.

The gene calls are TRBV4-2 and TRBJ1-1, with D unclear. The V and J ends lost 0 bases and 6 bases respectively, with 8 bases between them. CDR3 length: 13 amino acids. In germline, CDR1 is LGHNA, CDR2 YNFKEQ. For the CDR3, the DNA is TGTGCCAGCAGCCAAGATTACCGCCCTGAAGCTTTCTTT. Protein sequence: CASSQDYRPEAFF.

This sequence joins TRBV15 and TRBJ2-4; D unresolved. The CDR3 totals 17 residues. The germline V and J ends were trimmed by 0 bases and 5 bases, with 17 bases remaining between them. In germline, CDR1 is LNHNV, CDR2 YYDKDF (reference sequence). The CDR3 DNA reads TGTGCCACCAGCAGAGAATTAGAGCTCTCGTCGGAAAACATTCAGTACTTC. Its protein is CATSRELELSSENIQYF.

CDR3 sequence reads: CASSGWDGYEQYF. In nucleotides, the CDR3 is TGTGCCAGCAGCGGATGGGACGGTTACGAGCAGTACTTC. V gene TRBV7-9 combines with J gene TRBJ2-7; perhaps D is TRBD1 or TRBD2 (5 bases each). Germline V lookup: CDR1 SEHNR, CDR2 FQNEAQ (reference sequence). V lost 5 bases and J 4 bases, leaving 12 bases between the germline ends. The CDR3 runs 13 residues.

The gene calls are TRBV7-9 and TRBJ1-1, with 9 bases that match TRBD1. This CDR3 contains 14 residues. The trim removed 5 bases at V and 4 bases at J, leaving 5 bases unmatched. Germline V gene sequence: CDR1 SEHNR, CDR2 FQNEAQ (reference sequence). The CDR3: CASSGQGFVTEAFF. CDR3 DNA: TGTGCCAGCAGCGGACAGGGGTTTGTCACTGAAGCTTTCTTT. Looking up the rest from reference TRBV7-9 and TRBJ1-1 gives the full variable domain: DTGVSQNPRHKITKRGQNVTFRCDPISEHNRLYWYRQTLGQGPEFLTYFQNEAQLEKSRLLSDRFSAERPKGSFSTLEIQRTEQGDSAMYLCASSGQGFVTEAFFGQGTRLTVV.

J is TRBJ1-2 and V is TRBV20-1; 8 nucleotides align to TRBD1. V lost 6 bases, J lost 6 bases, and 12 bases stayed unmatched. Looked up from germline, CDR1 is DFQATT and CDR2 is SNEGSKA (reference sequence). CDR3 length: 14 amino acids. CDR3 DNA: TGCAGTGCCGAAGGGCAGGGGGCTTTTCATGGCTACACCTTC. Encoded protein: CSAEGQGAFHGYTF.

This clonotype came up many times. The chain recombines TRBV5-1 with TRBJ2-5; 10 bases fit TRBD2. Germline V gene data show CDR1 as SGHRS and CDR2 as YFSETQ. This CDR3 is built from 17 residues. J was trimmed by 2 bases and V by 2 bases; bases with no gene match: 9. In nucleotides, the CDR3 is TGCGCCAGCAGCTTAAATCCGGGACTAGCGTATCAAGAGACCCAGTACTTC. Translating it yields CASSLNPGLAYQETQYF.

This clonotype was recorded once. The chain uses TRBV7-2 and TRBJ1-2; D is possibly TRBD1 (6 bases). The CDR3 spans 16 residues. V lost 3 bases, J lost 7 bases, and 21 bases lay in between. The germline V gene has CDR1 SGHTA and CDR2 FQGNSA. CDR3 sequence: CASSFRYQGPLSGYTF. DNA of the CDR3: TGTGCCAGCAGCTTCCGGTATCAGGGGCCCCTCTCTGGCTACACCTTC. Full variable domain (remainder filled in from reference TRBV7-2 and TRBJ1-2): GAGVSQSPSNKVTEKGKDVELRCDPISGHTALYWYRQSLGQGLEFLIYFQGNSAPDKSGLPSDRFSAERTGGSVSTLTIQRTQQEDSAVYLCASSFRYQGPLSGYTFGSGTRLTVV.

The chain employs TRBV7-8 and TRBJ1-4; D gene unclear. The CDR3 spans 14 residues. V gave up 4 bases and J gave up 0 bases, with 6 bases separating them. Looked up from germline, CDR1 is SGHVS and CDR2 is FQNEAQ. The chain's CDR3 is CASSSLSTNEKLFF. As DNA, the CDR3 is TGTGCCAGCAGCTCTTTATCAACTAATGAAAAACTGTTTTTT.

This CDR3 is CASTTFSGNQPQHF. In DNA, the CDR3 is TGTGCCAGCACCACGTTCTCGGGCAATCAGCCCCAGCATTTT. V is TRBV12-3 or TRBV12-4 and J is TRBJ1-5, with no clear D. Trimming cost V 7 bases and J 2 bases, with 12 bases left between them. The CDR3 is 14 amino acids.

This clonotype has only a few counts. CDR3 coding DNA: TGTGCCAGCAGTCAAGGGGGAGCGAATGAAAAACTGTTTTTT. Translated, it gives CASSQGGANEKLFF. The chain is built from TRBV6-5 and TRBJ1-4; a possible D gene is TRBD1 (6 bases). Per germline, CDR1 MNHEY and CDR2 SVGAGI. There are 14 residues in the CDR3. Between the trimmed V and J ends, which lost 5 bases and 5 bases, there was a span of 12 bases.

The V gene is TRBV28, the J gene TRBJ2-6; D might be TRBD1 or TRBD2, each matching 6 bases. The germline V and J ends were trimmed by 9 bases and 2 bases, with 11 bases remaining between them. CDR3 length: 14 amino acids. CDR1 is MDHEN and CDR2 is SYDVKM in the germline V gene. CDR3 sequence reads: CASRGATGANVLTF. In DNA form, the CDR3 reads TGTGCCAGTAGGGGGGCCACTGGGGCCAACGTCCTGACTTTC.

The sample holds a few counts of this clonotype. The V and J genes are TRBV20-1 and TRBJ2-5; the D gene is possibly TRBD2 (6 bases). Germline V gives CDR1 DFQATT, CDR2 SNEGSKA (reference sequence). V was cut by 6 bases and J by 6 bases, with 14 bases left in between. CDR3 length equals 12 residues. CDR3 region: CSANPGLQTQYF. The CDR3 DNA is TGCAGTGCAAATCCGGGACTTCAGACCCAGTACTTC.

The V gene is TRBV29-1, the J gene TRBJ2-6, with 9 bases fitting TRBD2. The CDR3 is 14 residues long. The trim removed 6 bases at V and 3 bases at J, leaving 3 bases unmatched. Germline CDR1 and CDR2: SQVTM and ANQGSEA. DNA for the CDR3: TGCAGCGTGGGAGCGGGAGGTGGGGCCAACGTCCTGACTTTC. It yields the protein CSVGAGGGANVLTF.

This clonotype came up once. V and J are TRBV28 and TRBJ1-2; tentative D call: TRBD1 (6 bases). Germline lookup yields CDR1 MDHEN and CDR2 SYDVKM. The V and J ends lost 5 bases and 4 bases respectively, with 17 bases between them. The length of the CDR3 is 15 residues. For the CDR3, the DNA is TGTGCCAGCAGTCCTCCCCTGGACAGCCTCTATGGCTACACCTTC. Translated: CASSPPLDSLYGYTF.

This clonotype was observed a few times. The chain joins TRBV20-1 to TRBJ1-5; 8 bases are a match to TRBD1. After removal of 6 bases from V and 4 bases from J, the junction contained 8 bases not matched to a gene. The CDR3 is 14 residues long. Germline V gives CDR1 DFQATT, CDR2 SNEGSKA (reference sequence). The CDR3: CSAIGQGSNQPQHF. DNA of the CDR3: TGCAGTGCCATAGGACAGGGAAGTAATCAGCCCCAGCATTTT.

The DNA for the CDR3 is TGTGCTAGTGGAACAGGGTTAAACACCGGGGAGCTGTTTTTT. Residues: CASGTGLNTGELFF. V gene TRBV12-5 combines with J gene TRBJ2-2; maybe TRBD1 (6 bases). Germline V gene sequence: CDR1 LGHNT, CDR2 FRNRAP. The CDR3 extends over 14 amino acids. V lost 6 bases to trimming and J lost 2 bases, with 10 bases between them.

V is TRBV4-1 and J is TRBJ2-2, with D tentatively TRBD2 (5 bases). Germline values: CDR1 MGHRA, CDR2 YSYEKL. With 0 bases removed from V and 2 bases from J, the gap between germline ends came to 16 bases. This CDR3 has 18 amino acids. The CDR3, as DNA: TGCGCCAGCAGCCAAGAGTCACGAGGGTTGGGAAACACCGGGGAGCTGTTTTTT. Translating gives CASSQESRGLGNTGELFF.

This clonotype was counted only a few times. DNA for the CDR3: TGTGCCAGCAGTTTGAAGGTAGAGACTGAAGCTTTCTTT. It is translated as CASSLKVETEAFF. This chain joins TRBV12-3 or TRBV12-4 and TRBJ1-1; D gene uncertain. The CDR3 contains 13 residues. With 3 bases removed from V and 5 bases from J, the gap between germline ends came to 10 bases.

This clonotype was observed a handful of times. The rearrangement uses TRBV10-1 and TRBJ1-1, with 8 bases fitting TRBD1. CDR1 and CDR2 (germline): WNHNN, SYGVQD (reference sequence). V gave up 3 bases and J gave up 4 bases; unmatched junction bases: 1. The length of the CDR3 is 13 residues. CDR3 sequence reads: CASSDRGPTEAFF. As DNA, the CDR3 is TGCGCCAGCAGTGACAGGGGGCCCACTGAAGCTTTCTTT.